The rows below give T cell receptor beta chains drawn from one sample of a study of T cell changes during pregnancy in multiple sclerosis. Sequencing was performed with immunoSEQ multiplex PCR; in TCRdb, only in-frame clones are kept and a portion is missing. The sample lists around 60,000 clones, just over 90% occurring once. This specimen was CD4+ T cells from peripheral blood mononuclear cells, taken before pregnancy. The receptors were gathered from a female donor with multiple sclerosis, enrolled in a pregnancy study. Each CDR3 is given with its conserved first and last residue. A D gene is named only where the DNA matches it firmly. Rows may omit the clone size; those that give it use once, few, many or a size class.

abundance	v_gene	d_gene	j_gene	CDR3aa	CDR3nt
once	TRBV7-3	.	TRBJ2-7	CASSRTNWSAPLYSYEQYF	TGTGCCAGCAGCCGGACTAACTGGTCCGCACCTCTTTACTCCTACGAGCAGTACTTC
.	TRBV5-1	TRBD2	TRBJ2-1	CASSPRTSGTYNEQFF	TGCGCCAGCAGCCCAAGGACTAGCGGGACCTACAATGAGCAGTTCTTC
.	TRBV7-2	.	TRBJ2-2	CASSLVVTTGTGELFF	TGTGCCAGCAGCTTAGTCGTCACCACGGGCACCGGGGAGCTGTTTTTT
.	TRBV7-3	.	TRBJ2-5	CASSYRARETQYF	TGTGCCAGCAGTTACAGGGCCCGTGAGACCCAGTACTTC
.	TRBV23-1	.	TRBJ2-7	CASSRPTGISYEQYF	TGCGCCAGCAGTCGACCTACGGGGATCTCCTACGAGCAGTACTTC
few	TRBV5-8	TRBD1	TRBJ1-5	CASSLGTGRGNQPQHF	TGTGCCAGCAGCCTAGGGACAGGGAGAGGGAATCAGCCCCAGCATTTT
.	TRBV19	TRBD1	TRBJ2-2	CASSGQGTGELFF	TGTGCCAGTAGCGGACAGGGGACCGGGGAGCTGTTTTTT
.	TRBV10-2	TRBD2	TRBJ2-1	CASSELGLAGGYNEQFF	TGCGCCAGCAGTGAGTTGGGGCTAGCGGGGGGGTACAATGAGCAGTTCTTC
.	TRBV25-1	TRBD2	TRBJ2-1	CASSQGLAGSRSRNEQFF	TGTGCCAGCAGTCAAGGACTAGCGGGATCACGGTCCCGCAATGAGCAGTTCTTC
once	TRBV19	TRBD1	TRBJ1-5	CASSTLDRGFNQPQHF	TGTGCCAGTAGTACTCTAGACAGGGGGTTCAATCAGCCCCAGCATTTT
.	TRBV4-1	TRBD1	TRBJ2-5	CASSLTGGETQYF	TGCGCCAGCAGCCTAACAGGGGGGGAGACCCAGTACTTC
.	TRBV5-1	TRBD1	TRBJ2-2	CASSLDRGNTGELFF	TGCGCCAGCAGCTTGGACAGGGGAAATACCGGGGAGCTGTTTTTT
.	TRBV19	.	TRBJ2-6	CATAGPPKRISGANVLTF	TGTGCCACGGCGGGACCTCCCAAACGAATCTCTGGGGCCAACGTCCTGACTTTC
once	TRBV10-3	TRBD2	TRBJ2-3	CAISEKNPSGSSGTQYF	TGTGCCATCAGTGAGAAAAATCCTAGCGGGAGTTCGGGTACGCAGTATTTT
.	TRBV29-1	TRBD1	TRBJ2-1	CSVEGGTGIYNEQFF	TGCAGCGTTGAAGGGGGGACAGGGATCTACAATGAGCAGTTCTTC
.	TRBV21-1	.	TRBJ2-2	CASSKERASAAGELFF	TGTGCCAGCAGCAAAGAACGGGCTAGCGCGGCCGGGGAGCTGTTTTTT
.	TRBV2	.	TRBJ2-2	CASSDQGRDTGELFF	TGTGCCAGCAGTGACCAGGGGAGAGACACCGGGGAGCTGTTTTTT
medium-sized	TRBV10-3	.	TRBJ1-2	CAISELNRDYTF	TGTGCCATCAGTGAGTTGAACAGGGACTACACCTTC
.	TRBV7-2	TRBD2	TRBJ2-2	CASLLADANTGELFF	TGTGCCAGCTTGCTAGCGGATGCGAACACCGGGGAGCTGTTTTTT
.	TRBV28	TRBD2	TRBJ2-7	CASSLGIAGAAYEQYF	TGTGCCAGCAGTTTAGGGATAGCGGGAGCGGCCTACGAGCAGTACTTC